Listed here are 21 T cell receptor beta chains from one sample, sequenced in a study of shared clonotypes between healthy human individuals. Assay used: immunoSEQ multiplex PCR; TCRdb lists only in-frame clones, some missing. The repertoire holds roughly 2.4 million clones, with 90% to 97% as singletons. Sequencing was performed on naive CD4+ T cells sorted from blood. Subset here: CD45RA+ positively selected. The source of these receptors is a man aged 18 to 30 in good health.

Regarding this clone: This CDR3 is also generated by other DNA sequences in the sample. The rearrangement joins TRBV6-5 to TRBJ2-7; TRBD1 matches 7 bases. There are 14 residues in the CDR3. The V gene's germline CDR1 is MNHEY and CDR2 SVGAGI. With V trimmed by 6 bases and J by 2 bases, 7 bases remained unmatched. CDR3 sequence (DNA): TGTGCCAGCAGCCGCGGGCAGGGGGCCTACGAGCAGTACTTC. Encoded protein: CASSRGQGAYEQYF.

The rearrangement uses TRBV5-1 and TRBJ2-7; TRBD2 might be the D (5 bases). Trimming removed 0 bases at V and 6 bases at J, with 13 bases between. Germline CDR1 and CDR2: SGHRS and YFSETQ. This CDR3 region has 14 residues. CDR3 nucleotide sequence: TGCGCCAGCAGCTTGGGGGCTAGCAGCGGCGAGCAGTACTTC. This translates into CASSLGASSGEQYF.

The rearrangement links TRBV6-5 to TRBJ2-3; D is unclear. V was trimmed by 8 bases and J by 3 bases, leaving 9 bases between them. CDR3 size: 12 residues. Per germline, CDR1 MNHEY and CDR2 SVGAGI. Here the CDR3 DNA reads TGTGCCAGCCGTGGGAATACAGATACGCAGTATTTT. Translating it yields CASRGNTDTQYF.

Regarding this clone: An end of the junction differs from the germline gene, which may be a read error. For the CDR3, the DNA is TGTGCTAGCAGCTTGGGGATCTATAGCTCCGAGCAGTACTTC. It specifies CASSLGIYSSEQYF. The chain couples TRBV7-7 to TRBJ2-7; D unresolved. This CDR3 has 14 amino acids. Germline values: CDR1 SSHAT, CDR2 FNYEAQ (reference sequence). The whole variable domain, filled in from reference TRBV7-7 and TRBJ2-7, reads GAGVSQSPRYKVTKRGQDVTLRCDPISSHATLYWYQQALGQGPEFLTYFNYEAQPDKSGLPSDRFSAERPEGSISTLTIQRTEQRDSAMYRCASSLGIYSSEQYFGPGTRLTVT.

The V call is TRBV27, the J call TRBJ1-6; possibly TRBD1 for D (5 bases). This CDR3 comprises 11 residues. V lost 7 bases and J lost 11, with 9 bases in between. Germline V gene lookup returns CDR1 MNHEY and CDR2 SMNVEV (reference sequence). CDR3 nucleotides: TGTGCCAGCACGGGGCCCCCACCCCTCCACTTT. This codes for CASTGPPPLHF.

The rearrangement uses TRBV2 and TRBJ1-5, with D maybe TRBD1 (5 bases). Germline V lookup: CDR1 SNHLY, CDR2 FYNNEI. Deletions cut 7 bases from V and 1 base from J, with 14 bases between. The CDR3 is made up of 15 amino acids. CDR3 protein: CASNPGTESNQPQHF. CDR3 in DNA: TGTGCCAGCAACCCCGGGACGGAAAGCAATCAGCCCCAGCATTTT.

The chain employs TRBV30 and TRBJ2-2, with TRBD2 matching 9 bases. J was trimmed by 0 bases and V by 5 bases; bases with no gene match: 22. CDR3 size: 21 residues. Germline loops: CDR1 GTSNPN, CDR2 SVGIG (reference sequence). For the CDR3, the DNA is TGTGCCTGGGATAAAAGGGAAAAGTTTCTAGCGGGAACGTCGAACACCGGGGAGCTGTTTTTT. Amino acid sequence: CAWDKREKFLAGTSNTGELFF.

In DNA form, the CDR3 reads TGTGCCAGCAGGCCCACTTCTACCGGCTACACCTTC. Translation gives CASRPTSTGYTF. The rearrangement joins TRBV28 to TRBJ1-2; D call uncertain. V gave up 6 bases and J gave up 8 bases, with 13 bases separating them. CDR1 and CDR2 (germline): MDHEN, SYDVKM. CDR3 size: 12 residues.

The rearrangement links TRBV7-6 to TRBJ2-5; D gene unclear. The CDR3 length is 13 residues. Germline CDR1 SGHVS, CDR2 FNYEAQ. Trimming took off 5 bases at V and 0 bases at J, with 7 bases between the two ends. The DNA for the CDR3 is TGTGCCAGCAGCCCCATAGACCAAGAGACCCAGTACTTC. The encoded protein is CASSPIDQETQYF.

Of note for this clone: Other nucleotide sequences in the sample specify the same CDR3. The rearrangement uses TRBV6-5 and TRBJ2-7, with 7 positions matching TRBD2. V was pared by 2 bases and J by 3 bases, with 4 bases of the junction left unmatched. This CDR3 is 14 amino acids long. Germline-derived CDR1 and CDR2 are MNHEY and SVGAGI. The CDR3 region has the DNA TGTGCCAGCAGTTACAGGACTAGAGGCTACGAGCAGTACTTC. Translated, it gives CASSYRTRGYEQYF.

The chain couples TRBV6-1 to TRBJ2-3; 7 nucleotides line up with TRBD2. CDR3 length: 15 residues. V trimming: 5 bases; J trimming: 4 bases; junction bases outside the gene matches: 9. Germline CDR1 reads MNHNS; CDR2 reads SASEGT. The CDR3 nucleotides are TGTGCCAGCAGTCCCCAAAGAGGGAGGGCAGATACGCAGTATTTT. Protein product: CASSPQRGRADTQYF.

This sequence joins TRBV6-1 and TRBJ2-7; D is unresolved. From germline, CDR1 is MNHNS and CDR2 SASEGT. V lost 5 bases, J lost 4 bases, and 9 bases lay in between. This CDR3 is built from 12 residues. CDR3 region: CASSRADYEQYF. The DNA of the CDR3 is TGTGCCAGCAGTAGGGCCGATTACGAGCAGTACTTC.

The chain links TRBV4-3 to TRBJ1-4, with D unclear. Germline CDR1 and CDR2: LGHNA and YSLEER. Trimming shortened V by 4 bases and J by 4 bases, and 13 bases separated the two germline ends. The CDR3 contains 15 residues. CDR3 sequence (DNA): TGCGCCAGCAGCCCTAGGTGGGGAGGTAATGAAAAACTGTTTTTT. Translated: CASSPRWGGNEKLFF.

The rearrangement uses TRBV4-3 and TRBJ1-5, with no clear D. CDR3 size: 16 residues. The germline CDR1 and CDR2 sequences are LGHNA and YSLEER. The V end was cut by 1 base, the J end by 7 bases, with 17 bases between. The CDR3 protein is CASSQGASSLGQPQHF. The CDR3 DNA is TGCGCCAGCAGCCAAGGAGCCAGTTCGTTGGGACAGCCCCAGCATTTT.

This clone appeared once. The chain employs TRBV27 and TRBJ1-5; D uncertain. The CDR3 totals 14 residues. The V gene lost 3 bases and the J gene lost 7 bases, with 13 bases spanning the gap. Per the germline V gene, CDR1 is MNHEY and CDR2 is SMNVEV (reference sequence). CDR3 nucleotide sequence: TGTGCCAGCAGTTTGACGGATGAACGACAGCCCCAGCATTTT. It translates to CASSLTDERQPQHF.

About this clone itself: Other nucleotide sequences in the sample specify the same CDR3. This chain joins TRBV9 and TRBJ2-3, with 10 nucleotides matching TRBD2. The V and J ends lost 5 bases and 3 bases, in that order; junction bases with no gene match: 0. This CDR3 region has 13 residues. Germline-derived CDR1 and CDR2 are SGDLS and YYNGEE. This CDR3 reads CASRTSGTDTQYF. The CDR3 coding sequence is TGTGCCAGCAGGACTAGCGGGACAGATACGCAGTATTTT.

The rearrangement links TRBV28 to TRBJ1-1; tentatively, D is TRBD1 (5 bases). The CDR3 totals 13 residues. The germline V gene has CDR1 MDHEN and CDR2 SYDVKM. The germline V and J ends were trimmed by 2 bases and 4 bases, with 8 bases remaining between them. CDR3 nucleotide sequence: TGTGCCAGCAGTTTAGCAGGGTCCACTGAAGCTTTCTTT. Its protein product is CASSLAGSTEAFF.

This chain uses TRBV4-1 with TRBJ2-3; 7 nucleotides match TRBD2. The CDR3 runs 15 residues. Trimming cost V 1 base and J 5 bases; bases outside gene matches: 6. From germline, CDR1 is MGHRA and CDR2 YSYEKL. CDR3 in amino acids: CASSQVTGGRDTQYF. The CDR3 nucleotides read TGCGCCAGCAGCCAAGTAACCGGGGGGAGAGATACGCAGTATTTT.

The CDR3 loop is CASSPDHIRFDTEAFF. The DNA for the CDR3 is TGCGCCAGCAGCCCTGACCATATTAGGTTTGACACTGAAGCTTTCTTT. This chain uses TRBV5-1 with TRBJ1-1; no reliable D call. The CDR3 has 16 residues. With 4 bases removed from V and 3 bases from J, the gap between germline ends came to 19 bases. Per the germline V gene, CDR1 is SGHRS and CDR2 is YFSETQ.

Comment on this clone: The sample has other DNA sequences that encode this CDR3 too. J is TRBJ1-4 and V is TRBV7-8; perhaps TRBD1 as D (6 bases). V lost 5 bases and J lost 11, with 9 bases in between. The V gene's germline CDR1 is SGHVS and CDR2 FQNEAQ. This CDR3 spans 11 amino acids. This CDR3 is CASSLGGKLFF. For the CDR3, the DNA is TGTGCCAGCAGCCTAGGGGGTAAACTGTTTTTT.

The chain recombines TRBV4-3 with TRBJ2-6; the D gene is possibly TRBD1 (6 bases). V lost 6 bases to trimming and J lost 4 bases, with 13 bases between them. The CDR3 length is 15 residues. CDR1 is LGHNA, CDR2 YSLEER, per germline. CDR3: CASSPNRAGANVLTF. The CDR3 coding sequence is TGCGCCAGCAGTCCCAACAGGGCCGGGGCCAACGTCCTGACTTTC.